The source of this TCR beta chain is a study of shared clonotypes between healthy human individuals. Overall study findings and caveats: Sorted-subset sequencing was shown by rarefaction to be incomplete despite large depth. Naive CD4 clonotypes overlapped across several donors at around 5%. In general, naive subsets displayed greater estimated richness than memory subsets did.

Everyone who donated was a Caucasian adult who lived in Nashville, Tennessee. TCRdb keeps only in-frame clones here, not all; method: immunoSEQ multiplex PCR. This sample yields more than 550,000 clones, of which about nine tenths are seen a single time; 34% belongs to the top ten. This clone has just one count. What it binds is not known. V was pared by 2 bases and J by 1 base, with 5 bases between. CDR1 and CDR2 from the germline V gene are MNHEY and SVGAGI. The CDR3 runs to 13 residues. The material sequenced was memory CD8+ T cells from PBMCs. The subset here: CD45RO+ cells pooled with CCR7-negative TemRA cells. The gene calls are TRBV6-5 and TRBJ1-1; D remains ambiguous. This receptor was obtained from a man between 18 and 29 years old in good health. Some clones in this sample may be carry-over from other donors' samples. DNA for the CDR3: TGTGCCAGCAGTTACATTAAGAACACTGAAGCTTTCTTT. The encoded protein is CASSYIKNTEAFF.